The T cell receptor beta chain described here comes from a study of T cell repertoires in cytomegalovirus infection. Study at large: From public TCR beta signatures came an indication of both CMV infection and matching HLA type.

Germline lookup yields CDR1 SGHKS and CDR2 YYEKEE (reference sequence). Unmatched junction bases numbered 4, after V lost 4 bases and J lost 0 bases. The CDR3 length is 16 residues. Comment on this clonotype: No antigen is known for it.

TCRdb ran MiXCR on the reads and lists one entry per CDR3 protein. The sample includes 570,000 or so distinct CDR3 sequences, almost 40% of them seen just once. The TCR sequence derives from a human donor in good health (CMV status not recorded). Some clones in this sample may be carry-over from other donors' samples. The gene calls are TRBV5-5 and TRBJ1-5, with TRBD1 identical over 10 bases. Sequences were derived from cultured PBMCs, sampled from culture after CMV antigen stimulation. This chain's CDR3 is CASSTGTGDSNQPQHF. The CDR3 coding sequence is TGTGCCAGCAGCACCGGGACAGGGGATAGCAATCAGCCCCAGCATTTT.